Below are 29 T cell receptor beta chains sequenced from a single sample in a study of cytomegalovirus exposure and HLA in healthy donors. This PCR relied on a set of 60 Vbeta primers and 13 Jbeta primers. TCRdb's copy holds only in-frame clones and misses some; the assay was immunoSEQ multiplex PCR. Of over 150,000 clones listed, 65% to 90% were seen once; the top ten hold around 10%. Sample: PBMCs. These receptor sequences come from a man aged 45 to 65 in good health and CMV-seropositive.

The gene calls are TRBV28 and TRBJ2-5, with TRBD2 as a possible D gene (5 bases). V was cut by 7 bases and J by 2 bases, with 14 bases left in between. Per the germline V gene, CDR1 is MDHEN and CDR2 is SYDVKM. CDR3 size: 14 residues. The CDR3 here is CASTDPGSQETQYF. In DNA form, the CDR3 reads TGTGCCAGCACCGACCCGGGGTCACAAGAGACCCAGTACTTC.

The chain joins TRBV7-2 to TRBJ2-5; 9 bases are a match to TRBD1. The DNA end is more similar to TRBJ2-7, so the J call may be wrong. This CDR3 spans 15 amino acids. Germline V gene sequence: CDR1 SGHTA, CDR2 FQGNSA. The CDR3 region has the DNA TGTGCCAGCAGCTGGGGTGGGACAGGGAAAAACGAGCAGTACTTC. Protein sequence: CASSWGGTGKNEQYF.

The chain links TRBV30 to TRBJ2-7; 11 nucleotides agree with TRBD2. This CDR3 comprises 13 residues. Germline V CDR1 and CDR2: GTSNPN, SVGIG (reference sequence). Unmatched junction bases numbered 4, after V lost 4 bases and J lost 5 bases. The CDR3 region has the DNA TGTGCCTGGAATATAGCGGGGGGGCACGAGCAGTACTTC. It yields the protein CAWNIAGGHEQYF.

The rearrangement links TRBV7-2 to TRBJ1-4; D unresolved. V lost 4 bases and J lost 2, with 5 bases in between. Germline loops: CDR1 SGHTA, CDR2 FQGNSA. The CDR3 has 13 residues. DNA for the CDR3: TGTGCCAGCAGCTCCCGTACTAATGAAAAACTGTTTTTT. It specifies CASSSRTNEKLFF.

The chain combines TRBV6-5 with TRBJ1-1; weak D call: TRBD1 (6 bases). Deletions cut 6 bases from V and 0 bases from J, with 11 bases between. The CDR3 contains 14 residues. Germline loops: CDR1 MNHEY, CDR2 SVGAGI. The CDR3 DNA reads TGTGCCAGCAGCCTACGGACAGTGAACACTGAAGCTTTCTTT. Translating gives CASSLRTVNTEAFF.

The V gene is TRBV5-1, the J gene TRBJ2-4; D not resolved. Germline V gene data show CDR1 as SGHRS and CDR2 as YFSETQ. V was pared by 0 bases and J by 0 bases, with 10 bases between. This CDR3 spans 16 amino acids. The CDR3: CASSLGSREAKNIQYF. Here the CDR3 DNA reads TGCGCCAGCAGCTTGGGTAGCCGAGAAGCCAAAAACATTCAGTACTTC.

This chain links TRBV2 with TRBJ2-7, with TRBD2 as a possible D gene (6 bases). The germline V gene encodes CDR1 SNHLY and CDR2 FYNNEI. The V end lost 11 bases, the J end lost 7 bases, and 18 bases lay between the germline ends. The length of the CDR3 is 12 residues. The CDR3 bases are TGTGCCTGGGAGTCCACGGGGGTGGAGCAGTACTTC. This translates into CAWESTGVEQYF.

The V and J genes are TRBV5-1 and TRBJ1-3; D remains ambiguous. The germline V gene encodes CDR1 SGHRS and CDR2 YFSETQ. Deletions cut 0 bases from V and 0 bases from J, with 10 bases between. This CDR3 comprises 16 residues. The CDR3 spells CASSLAPGNSGNTIYF. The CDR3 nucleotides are TGCGCCAGCAGCTTGGCCCCGGGGAACTCTGGAAACACCATATATTTT.

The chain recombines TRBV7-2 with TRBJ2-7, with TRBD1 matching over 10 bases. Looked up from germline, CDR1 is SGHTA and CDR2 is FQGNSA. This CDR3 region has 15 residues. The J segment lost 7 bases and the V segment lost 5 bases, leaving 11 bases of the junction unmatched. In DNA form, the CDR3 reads TGTGCCAGCAGCGTGGCAGGGACAGGGGCCGGGGAGCAGTACTTC. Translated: CASSVAGTGAGEQYF.

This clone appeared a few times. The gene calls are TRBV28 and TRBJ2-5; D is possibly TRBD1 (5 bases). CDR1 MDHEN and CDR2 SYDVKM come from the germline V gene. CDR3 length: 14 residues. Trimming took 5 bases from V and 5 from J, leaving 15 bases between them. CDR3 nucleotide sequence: TGTGCCAGCAGTATACCTCAGGGCACGGAGACCCAGTACTTC. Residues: CASSIPQGTETQYF.

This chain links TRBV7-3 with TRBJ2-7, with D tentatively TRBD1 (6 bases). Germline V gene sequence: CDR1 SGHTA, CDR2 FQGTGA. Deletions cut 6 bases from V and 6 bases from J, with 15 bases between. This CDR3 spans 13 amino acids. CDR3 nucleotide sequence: TGTGCCAGCAGGTCTACAGGGAACCTCGAGCAGTACTTC. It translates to CASRSTGNLEQYF.

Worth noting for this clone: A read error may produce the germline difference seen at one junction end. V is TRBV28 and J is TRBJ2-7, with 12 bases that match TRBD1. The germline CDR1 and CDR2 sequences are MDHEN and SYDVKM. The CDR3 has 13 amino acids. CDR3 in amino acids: CASSLGTGGEQHF. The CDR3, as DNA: TGTGCCAGCAGTTTAGGGACAGGGGGCGAGCAGCACTTC.

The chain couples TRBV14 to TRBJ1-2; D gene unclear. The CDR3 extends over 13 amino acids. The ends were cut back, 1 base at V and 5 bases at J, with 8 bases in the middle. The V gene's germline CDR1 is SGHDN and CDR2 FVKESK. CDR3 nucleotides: TGTGCCAGCAGCCAAGGAGGAGGTTATGGCTACACCTTC. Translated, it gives CASSQGGGYGYTF.

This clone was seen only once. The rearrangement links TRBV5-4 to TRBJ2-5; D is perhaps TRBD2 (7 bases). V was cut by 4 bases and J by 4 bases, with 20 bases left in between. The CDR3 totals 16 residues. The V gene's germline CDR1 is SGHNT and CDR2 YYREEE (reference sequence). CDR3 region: CASSPSARGRGETQYF. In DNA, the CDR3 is TGTGCCAGCAGCCCGAGCGCGCGGGGGCGAGGAGAGACCCAGTACTTC.

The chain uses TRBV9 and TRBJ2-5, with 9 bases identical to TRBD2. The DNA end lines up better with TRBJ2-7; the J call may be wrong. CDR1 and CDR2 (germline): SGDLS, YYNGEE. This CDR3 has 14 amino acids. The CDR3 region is CASSVASGTYEQYF. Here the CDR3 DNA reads TGTGCCAGCAGCGTGGCTAGCGGGACTTACGAGCAGTACTTC.

CDR3 protein: CASSPGQVYGYTF. As DNA, the CDR3 is TGTGCCAGCAGCCCCGGACAGGTCTATGGCTACACCTTC. This chain uses TRBV28 with TRBJ1-2, with TRBD1 matching 7 bases. Germline CDR1 is MDHEN and CDR2 is SYDVKM. The CDR3 is made up of 13 amino acids. J lost 4 bases, V lost 6 bases, and 5 bases had no gene match.

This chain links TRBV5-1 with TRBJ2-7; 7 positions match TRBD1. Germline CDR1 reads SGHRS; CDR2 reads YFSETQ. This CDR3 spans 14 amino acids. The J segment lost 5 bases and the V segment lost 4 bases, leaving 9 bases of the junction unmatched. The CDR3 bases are TGCGCCAGCAGCCCAGGGGGTTTTGTCCACGAGCAGTACTTC. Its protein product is CASSPGGFVHEQYF.

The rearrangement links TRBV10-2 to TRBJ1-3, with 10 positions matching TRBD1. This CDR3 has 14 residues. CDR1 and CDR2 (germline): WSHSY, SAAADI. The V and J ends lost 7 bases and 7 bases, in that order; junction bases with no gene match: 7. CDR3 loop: CASNDLGQGNTIYF. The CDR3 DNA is TGCGCCAGCAATGATCTGGGACAGGGGAACACCATATATTTT.

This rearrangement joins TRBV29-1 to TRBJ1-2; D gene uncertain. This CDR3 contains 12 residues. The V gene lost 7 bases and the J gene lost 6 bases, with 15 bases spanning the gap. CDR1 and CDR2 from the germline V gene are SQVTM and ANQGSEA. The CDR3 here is CSGVQPIDGYTF. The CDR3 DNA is TGCAGCGGCGTACAGCCTATTGATGGCTACACCTTC.

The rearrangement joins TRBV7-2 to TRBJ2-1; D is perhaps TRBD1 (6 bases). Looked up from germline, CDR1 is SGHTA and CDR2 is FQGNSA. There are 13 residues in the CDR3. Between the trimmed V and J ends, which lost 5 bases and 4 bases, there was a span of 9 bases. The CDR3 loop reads CASSPRGYNEQFF. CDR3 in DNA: TGTGCCAGCAGCCCGAGGGGGTACAATGAGCAGTTCTTC.

CDR3 residues: CASGYTQGLNNEQFF. As DNA, the CDR3 is TGTGCTAGTGGTTATACACAGGGTTTGAACAATGAGCAGTTCTTC. The chain combines TRBV12-5 with TRBJ2-1, with D perhaps TRBD1 (6 bases). CDR1 LGHNT and CDR2 FRNRAP come from the germline V gene. The CDR3 runs 15 residues. The V gene lost 4 bases and the J gene lost 5 bases, with 15 bases spanning the gap.

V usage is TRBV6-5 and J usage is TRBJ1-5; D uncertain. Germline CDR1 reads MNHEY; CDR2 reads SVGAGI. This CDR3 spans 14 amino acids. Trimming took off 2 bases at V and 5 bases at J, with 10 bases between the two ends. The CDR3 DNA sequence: TGTGCCAGCAGTTACCGGGGTTCCGATCAGCCCCAGCATTTT. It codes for CASSYRGSDQPQHF.

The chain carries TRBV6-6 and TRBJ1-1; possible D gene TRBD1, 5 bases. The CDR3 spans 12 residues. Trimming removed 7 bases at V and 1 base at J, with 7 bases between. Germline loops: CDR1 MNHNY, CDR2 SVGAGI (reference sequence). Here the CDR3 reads CASTRENTEAFF. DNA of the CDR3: TGTGCCAGCACCAGGGAGAACACTGAAGCTTTCTTT.

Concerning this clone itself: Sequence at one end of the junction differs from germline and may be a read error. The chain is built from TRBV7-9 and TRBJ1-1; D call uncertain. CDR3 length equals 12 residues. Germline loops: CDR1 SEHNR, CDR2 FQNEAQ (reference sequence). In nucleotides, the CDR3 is TGTTCCAGCAGCTTATGGCTCACTGAAGCTTTCTTT. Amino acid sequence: CSSSLWLTEAFF.

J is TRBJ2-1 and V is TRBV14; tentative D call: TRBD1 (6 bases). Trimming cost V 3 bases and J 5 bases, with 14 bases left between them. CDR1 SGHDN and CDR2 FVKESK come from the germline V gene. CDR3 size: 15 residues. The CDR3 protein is CASSQLGARDNEQFF. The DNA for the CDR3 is TGTGCCAGCAGCCAGTTGGGGGCACGAGACAATGAGCAGTTCTTC.

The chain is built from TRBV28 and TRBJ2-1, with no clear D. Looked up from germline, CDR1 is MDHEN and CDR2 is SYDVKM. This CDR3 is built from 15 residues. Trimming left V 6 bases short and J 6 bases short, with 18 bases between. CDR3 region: CASRPGSSPPNEQFF. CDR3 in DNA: TGTGCCAGCAGGCCCGGGTCGTCTCCCCCCAATGAGCAGTTCTTC. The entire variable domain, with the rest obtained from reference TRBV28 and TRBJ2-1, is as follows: DVKVTQSSRYLVKRTGEKVFLECVQDMDHENMFWYRQDPGLGLRLIYFSYDVKMKEKGDIPEGYSVSREKKERFSLILESASTNQTSMYLCASRPGSSPPNEQFFGPGTRLTVL.

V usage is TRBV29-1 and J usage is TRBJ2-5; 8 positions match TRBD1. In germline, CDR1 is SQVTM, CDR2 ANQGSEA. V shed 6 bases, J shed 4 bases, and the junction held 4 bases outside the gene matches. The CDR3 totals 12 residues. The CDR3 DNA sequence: TGCAGCGTCAGGACAGGGACAGAGACCCAGTACTTC. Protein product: CSVRTGTETQYF.

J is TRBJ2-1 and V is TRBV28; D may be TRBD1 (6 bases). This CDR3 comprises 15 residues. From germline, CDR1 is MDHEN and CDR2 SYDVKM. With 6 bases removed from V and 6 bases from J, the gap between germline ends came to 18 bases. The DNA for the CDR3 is TGTGCCAGCAGACCGTTGTTAGGGGGTAGCAATGAGCAGTTCTTC. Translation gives CASRPLLGGSNEQFF.

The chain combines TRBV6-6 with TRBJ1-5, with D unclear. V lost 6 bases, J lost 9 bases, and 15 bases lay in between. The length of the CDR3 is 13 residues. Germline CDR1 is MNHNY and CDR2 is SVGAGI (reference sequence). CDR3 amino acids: CASRRTLEGPQHF. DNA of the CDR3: TGTGCCAGCAGGCGGACGCTCGAGGGGCCCCAGCATTTT.